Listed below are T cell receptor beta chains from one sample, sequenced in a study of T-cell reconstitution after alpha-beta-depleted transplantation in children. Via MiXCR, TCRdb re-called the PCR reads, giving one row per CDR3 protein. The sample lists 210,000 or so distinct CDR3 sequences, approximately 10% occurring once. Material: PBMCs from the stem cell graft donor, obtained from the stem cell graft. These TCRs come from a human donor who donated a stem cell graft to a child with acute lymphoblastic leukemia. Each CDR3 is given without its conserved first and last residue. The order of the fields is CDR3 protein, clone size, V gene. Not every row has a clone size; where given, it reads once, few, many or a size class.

CDR3: SASQRGIDTDTQY
size: .
V: TRBV20-1

CDR3: AIRRGGVNTEAF
size: many
V: TRBV10-3

CDR3: ASSSQIDEQY
size: many
V: TRBV7-2

CDR3: ASSDGPASNQPQH
size: .
V: TRBV6-4

CDR3: ASSPAGTSSYNSPLH
size: .
V: TRBV27

CDR3: ASSFGGVNYGYT
size: .
V: TRBV27

CDR3: ASSSYSNTEAF
size: many
V: TRBV27

CDR3: SAREYREQPQH
size: .
V: TRBV20-1

CDR3: ASSQVNLDRGVSGANVLT
size: many
V: TRBV14

CDR3: ASSYPVVGTEAF
size: few
V: TRBV14

CDR3: ASSLGTADTQY
size: many
V: TRBV5-1